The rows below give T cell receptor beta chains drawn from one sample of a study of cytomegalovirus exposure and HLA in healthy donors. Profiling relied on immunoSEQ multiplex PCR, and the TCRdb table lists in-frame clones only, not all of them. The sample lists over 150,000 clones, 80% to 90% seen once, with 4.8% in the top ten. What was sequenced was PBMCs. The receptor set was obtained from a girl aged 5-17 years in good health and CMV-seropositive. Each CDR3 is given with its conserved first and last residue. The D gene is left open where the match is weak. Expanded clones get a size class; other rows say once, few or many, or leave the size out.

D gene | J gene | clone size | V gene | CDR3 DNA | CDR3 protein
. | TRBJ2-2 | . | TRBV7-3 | TGTGCCAGCAGCTTAACCGGTAGCGCGAACACCGGGGAGCTGTTTTTT | CASSLTGSANTGELFF
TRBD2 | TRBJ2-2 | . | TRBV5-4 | TGTGCCAGCAGCTTGGCCCCTGGACTAGCGGGGTACACCGGGGAGCTGTTTTTT | CASSLAPGLAGYTGELFF
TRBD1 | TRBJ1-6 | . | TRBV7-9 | TGTGCCAGCAGCTCGCGGAGGGACAGGGTCTCACCCCTCCACTTT | CASSSRRDRVSPLHF
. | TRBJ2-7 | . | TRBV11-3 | TGTGCCAGCGCAGGGCCATCCTACGAGCAGTACTTC | CASAGPSYEQYF
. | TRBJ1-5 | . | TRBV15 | TGTGCCACCAGCAGACCCAGGGTTGACAATCAGCCCCAGCATTTT | CATSRPRVDNQPQHF
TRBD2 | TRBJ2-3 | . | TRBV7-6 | TGTGCCAGCAGCTTCCTGGCGGAGGGCCCTAGCGGGGGATACACAGATACGCAGTATTTT | CASSFLAEGPSGGYTDTQYF
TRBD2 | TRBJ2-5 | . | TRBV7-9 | TGTGCCAGCAGCTCACTAGCGGGGGAAGAGACCCAGTACTTC | CASSSLAGEETQYF
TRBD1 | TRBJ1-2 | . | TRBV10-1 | TGCGCCAGCAGTGAGCCAGACAGGGGGTGGACTTTGATCTATGGCTACACCTTC | CASSEPDRGWTLIYGYTF
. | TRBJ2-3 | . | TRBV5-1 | TGCGCCAGCAGCCCTCAGAGCACAGATACGCAGTATTTT | CASSPQSTDTQYF
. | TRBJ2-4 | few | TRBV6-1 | TGTGCCAGCAGTGAAGAAGCGGGTGGGGGGGCCAAAAACATTCAGTACTTC | CASSEEAGGGAKNIQYF
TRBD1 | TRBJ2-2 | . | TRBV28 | TGTGCCAGCAGTCTCCGGAGGACAGGGGGCACCGGGGAGCTGTTTTTT | CASSLRRTGGTGELFF
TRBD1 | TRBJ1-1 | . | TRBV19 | TGTGCCACCACCTCCGGGACAGGGGCCCTCCGGGCTTTCTTT | CATTSGTGALRAFF